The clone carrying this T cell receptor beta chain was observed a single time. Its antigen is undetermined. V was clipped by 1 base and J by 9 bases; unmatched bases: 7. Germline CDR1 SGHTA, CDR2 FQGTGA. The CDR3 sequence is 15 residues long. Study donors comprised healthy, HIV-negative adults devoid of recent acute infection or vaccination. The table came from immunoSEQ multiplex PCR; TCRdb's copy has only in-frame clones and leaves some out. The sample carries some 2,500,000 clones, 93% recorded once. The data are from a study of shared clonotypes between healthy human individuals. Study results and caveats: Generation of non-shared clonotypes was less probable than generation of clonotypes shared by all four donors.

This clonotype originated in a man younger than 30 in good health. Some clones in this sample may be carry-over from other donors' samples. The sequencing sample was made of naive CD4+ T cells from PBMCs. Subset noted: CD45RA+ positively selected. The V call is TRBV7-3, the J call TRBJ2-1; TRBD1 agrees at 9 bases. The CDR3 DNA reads TGTGCCAGCAGCTTAAGGGACAGGGAGCGGGGTGAGCAGTTCTTC. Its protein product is CASSLRDRERGEQFF.